These T cell receptor beta chains were read from a single sample in a study of CD8 T cells in Susac syndrome. MiXCR, run by TCRdb on the immunoSEQ multiplex PCR reads, gives a single entry per CDR3 protein. The repertoire holds about 200,000 distinct CDR3 sequences, with 85% to 95% as singletons. Sequenced: CD4+ T cells from PBMCs. All receptors derive from a human donor in good health. Both conserved end residues are part of each CDR3. Each record gives: J gene, V gene, clone size, D gene, CDR3 protein, CDR3 DNA. A D gene is named only where the DNA matches it firmly. Some rows mark clone size as missing; the rest say once, few, many or name a class of expanded clone.

J gene: TRBJ2-5
V gene: TRBV2
clone size: NA
D gene: TRBD2
CDR3 protein: CASSERLAEETQYF
CDR3 DNA: TGTGCCAGCAGTGAACGCCTAGCGGAAGAGACCCAGTACTTC

J gene: TRBJ1-1
V gene: TRBV15
clone size: NA
D gene: NA
CDR3 protein: CATSRERLLNTEAFF
CDR3 DNA: TGTGCCACCAGCAGAGAGAGACTATTGAACACTGAAGCTTTCTTT

J gene: TRBJ2-7
V gene: TRBV3-1
clone size: once
D gene: TRBD1
CDR3 protein: CASSHGGQGAYEQYF
CDR3 DNA: TGTGCCAGCAGCCACGGGGGACAGGGGGCCTACGAGCAGTACTTC

J gene: TRBJ1-5
V gene: TRBV5-1
clone size: NA
D gene: TRBD1
CDR3 protein: CASSPSTGQGNQPQHF
CDR3 DNA: TGCGCCAGCAGCCCATCCACCGGACAGGGCAATCAGCCCCAGCATTTT

J gene: TRBJ1-1
V gene: TRBV2
clone size: NA
D gene: NA
CDR3 protein: CASSVGLNTEAFF
CDR3 DNA: TGTGCCAGCAGTGTCGGCTTGAACACTGAAGCTTTCTTT

J gene: TRBJ1-5
V gene: TRBV9
clone size: NA
D gene: TRBD1
CDR3 protein: CASSVTGGGQPQHF
CDR3 DNA: TGTGCCAGCAGCGTCACAGGGGGCGGTCAGCCCCAGCATTTT

J gene: TRBJ2-1
V gene: TRBV20-1
clone size: NA
D gene: NA
CDR3 protein: CSAREKTSTGRFF
CDR3 DNA: TGCAGTGCTAGAGAGAAAACAAGTACGGGTCGGTTCTTC

J gene: TRBJ2-3
V gene: TRBV28
clone size: NA
D gene: NA
CDR3 protein: CASSLPGVSTDTQYF
CDR3 DNA: TGTGCCAGCAGTTTACCCGGTGTCAGCACAGATACGCAGTATTTT

J gene: TRBJ1-4
V gene: TRBV30
clone size: NA
D gene: NA
CDR3 protein: CAWTTGINEKLFF
CDR3 DNA: TGTGCCTGGACGACAGGAATTAATGAAAAACTGTTTTTT

J gene: TRBJ2-3
V gene: TRBV29-1
clone size: NA
D gene: NA
CDR3 protein: CSAALSGAVHTQYF
CDR3 DNA: TGCAGCGCCGCGCTGAGCGGCGCAGTTCATACGCAGTATTTT

J gene: TRBJ2-2
V gene: TRBV7-2
clone size: NA
D gene: NA
CDR3 protein: CASSSGLGNTGELFF
CDR3 DNA: TGTGCCAGCAGCTCAGGACTGGGGAACACCGGGGAGCTGTTTTTT

J gene: TRBJ2-5
V gene: TRBV6-1
clone size: NA
D gene: NA
CDR3 protein: CASRPSYQETQYF
CDR3 DNA: TGTGCCAGCAGGCCTTCGTACCAAGAGACCCAGTACTTC

J gene: TRBJ2-7
V gene: TRBV7-9
clone size: NA
D gene: NA
CDR3 protein: CATRGGNRYEQYF
CDR3 DNA: TGTGCCACCCGTGGGGGCAACAGGTACGAGCAGTACTTC